The clone carrying this TCR beta chain was detected only once. Its target is not known. The CDR3 does not end in the conserved phenylalanine or tryptophan, so this is likely a read error. The CDR3 has 14 residues. The germline V gene encodes CDR1 SGHAT and CDR2 FQNNGV. This record belongs to a study of tumor-infiltrating lymphocytes in primary liver carcinoma. Turning to the study itself: Patients were both men and women, whose ages ran from 30 to 69 years.

From about 20-30 mg of unsorted bulk tissue, DNA and RNA were co-extracted together. The template, approximately 500 ng total RNA, yielded TCR beta cDNA made with a constant-region primer. Employing slightly modified ARM-PCR, three nested multiplex PCR rounds were run, and these gave rise to the TCR beta libraries. The study ran its first two PCR rounds for around 10 cycles each, using TRBV1-TRBV30 forward primers and a C-beta reverse primer. From the multiplex PCR reads, TCRdb called clonotypes with MiXCR, one entry per CDR3 protein. The repertoire holds around 19,000 distinct CDR3 sequences, under 85% seen once, with about two fifths in the top ten. General study findings and limits: Blood fell significantly below tumors in its top-250-clone fraction (p = 0.039). Merely about 8-25% of top clones occurred in all five tumor regions. Whereas tumor region pairs overlapped more, tumor-adjacent and tumor-blood pairs overlapped less.

This clonotype was obtained from a woman in her 30s with primary liver carcinoma and hepatitis B virus infection. Sequences were obtained from liver tumor tissue from sampling region 4. Subset meaning: tumor region T4, right-lateral pole. This rearrangement joins TRBV11-2 to TRBJ2-1; 7 bases map to TRBD2. The CDR3 DNA reads TGTGCCGGCAGCCTCGGGGGGACGTGGAATGATCAGTTCATC. Its translation: CAGSLGGTWNDQFI.